This TCR beta chain was profiled in a study of cytomegalovirus exposure and HLA in healthy donors. This clone has just a few counts. Antigen unknown. V lost 7 bases, J lost 4 bases, and 13 bases lay in between. The germline V gene encodes CDR1 MNHNS and CDR2 SASEGT. The CDR3 extends over 13 amino acids. The PCR was carried out with 60 Vbeta primers and 13 Jbeta primers. TCRdb's copy holds only in-frame clones and misses some; the assay was immunoSEQ multiplex PCR. The table shows hundreds of thousands of clones, with roughly 70% occurring only once. Notes on the study in general: Relative to the roughly 700-donor mean, N-insertions were reportedly fewer in an Asian-associated ancestry cluster in a later analysis.

V is TRBV6-1 and J is TRBJ1-1, with unresolved D. The specimen was PBMCs. The sequence came from a female donor in good health and CMV-seronegative. Here the CDR3 reads CASTPGVGTEAFF. As DNA, the CDR3 is TGTGCCAGCACTCCCGGGGTGGGCACTGAAGCTTTCTTT.